This passage covers 14 T cell receptor beta chains from one sample sequenced in a study of blood T cells in healthy people across ages. Then a second PCR, running roughly 6 to 12 cycles, was carried out with a sample-barcoded 5' primer and a J-beta primer mix. TCRdb analysed the 5' RACE reads with MiXCR anew, one entry per CDR3 protein. The table lists some 880,000 distinct CDR3 sequences, roughly 35% of them singletons, with roughly 13% in the top ten. The sample comprised blood. All receptors derive from a man younger than 30 in good health.

The chain combines TRBV2 with TRBJ1-1; D remains ambiguous. Germline V gives CDR1 SNHLY, CDR2 FYNNEI. V was cut by 3 bases and J by 2 bases, with 4 bases left in between. The length of the CDR3 is 12 residues. CDR3 loop: CASSDPNTEAFF. DNA of the CDR3: TGTGCCAGCAGTGATCCTAACACTGAAGCTTTCTTT.

This clonotype was found a few times. V and J are TRBV7-2 and TRBJ2-1; 9 bases align to TRBD2. Germline-derived CDR1 and CDR2 are SGHTA and FQGNSA. Trimming removed 4 bases from V and 3 bases from J; junction bases left unmatched: 4. The CDR3 spans 15 residues. The CDR3 region is CASSYGGGDYNEQFF. CDR3 sequence (DNA): TGTGCCAGCAGCTACGGCGGGGGGGACTACAATGAGCAGTTCTTC.

There are many counts of this clonotype. The chain employs TRBV12-3 or TRBV12-4 and TRBJ1-2; tentative D call: TRBD1 (5 bases). The ends were cut back, 5 bases at V and 5 bases at J, with 9 bases in the middle. The CDR3 runs to 12 residues. CDR3 residues: CASSITGYGYTF. The CDR3 DNA reads TGTGCCAGCAGTATCACAGGTTATGGCTACACCTTC.

This clonotype is a singleton in its sample. The rearrangement uses TRBV12-3 or TRBV12-4 and TRBJ2-5; 10 bases map to TRBD1. V gave up 7 bases and J gave up 3 bases; unmatched junction bases: 29. The CDR3 is made up of 22 amino acids. The CDR3 spells CASNRFDRGLKLGAGKEETQYF. DNA of the CDR3: TGTGCCAGCAACAGATTCGACAGGGGGCTCAAGCTAGGAGCGGGAAAGGAAGAGACCCAGTACTTC.

This clonotype was counted many times. V and J are TRBV7-9 and TRBJ2-5; 15 bases align to TRBD2. This CDR3 has 14 amino acids. The germline gives CDR1 SEHNR, CDR2 FQNEAQ (reference sequence). Trimming removed 6 bases from V and 11 bases from J; junction bases left unmatched: 7. The CDR3, as DNA: TGTGCCAGCAGTGGACTAGCGGGGGGGAATGAGCAGTACTTC. This encodes CASSGLAGGNEQYF.

This clonotype has more than one count but fewer than ten. J is TRBJ1-1 and V is TRBV6-5; perhaps TRBD1 as D (6 bases). This CDR3 is 15 amino acids long. CDR1 is MNHEY, CDR2 SVGAGI, per germline. Trimming pared 2 bases from V and 1 base from J, leaving 11 bases between. The CDR3 nucleotides are TGTGCCAGCAGTTACGGGGGGGGCCCGAACACTGAAGCTTTCTTT. Protein sequence: CASSYGGGPNTEAFF.

This sequence joins TRBV20-1 and TRBJ1-5; D remains unclear. Germline V gene data show CDR1 as DFQATT and CDR2 as SNEGSKA (reference sequence). The CDR3 extends over 12 amino acids. The V and J ends lost 3 bases and 8 bases respectively, with 11 bases between them. CDR3 DNA: TGCAGTGCTAGGGGTAGGGCAGAGCCCCAGCATTTT. It is translated as CSARGRAEPQHF.

The V gene is TRBV6-5, the J gene TRBJ2-1, with TRBD2 as a possible D gene (5 bases). V gave up 6 bases and J gave up 4 bases, with 13 bases separating them. This CDR3 has 14 amino acids. Germline V CDR1 and CDR2: MNHEY, SVGAGI. The CDR3 loop reads CASRPLGGYNEQFF. DNA of the CDR3: TGTGCCAGCAGACCCCTCGGAGGATACAATGAGCAGTTCTTC.

The rearrangement links TRBV15 to TRBJ1-5, with 7 bases that match TRBD1. This CDR3 is built from 15 residues. From germline, CDR1 is LNHNV and CDR2 YYDKDF (reference sequence). V was pared by 6 bases and J by 3 bases, with 8 bases of the junction left unmatched. Written as DNA, the CDR3 is TGTGCCACCAGTAAACCGGGACAGTTCAATCAGCCCCAGCATTTT. It is translated as CATSKPGQFNQPQHF.

The gene calls are TRBV7-2 and TRBJ1-5; 9 bases fit TRBD1. The germline CDR1 and CDR2 sequences are SGHTA and FQGNSA. The CDR3 has 17 amino acids. With V trimmed by 3 bases and J by 0 bases, 6 bases remained unmatched. For the CDR3, the DNA is TGTGCCAGCAGCTTTGGTCCGGGACAGGGTAGCAATCAGCCCCAGCATTTT. Residues: CASSFGPGQGSNQPQHF.

This clonotype was recorded a few times. The CDR3 DNA follows: TGCAGCGTTGACTCCCGAGGGAGGGACCGCGACTACTACGAGCAGTACTTC. Its protein product is CSVDSRGRDRDYYEQYF. This chain joins TRBV29-1 and TRBJ2-7, with TRBD2 identical over 7 bases. The CDR3 is 17 residues long. Germline V gene sequence: CDR1 SQVTM, CDR2 ANQGSEA. Trimming removed 3 bases from V and 3 bases from J; junction bases left unmatched: 17.

The chain combines TRBV6-1 with TRBJ1-5; TRBD1 agrees at 7 bases. Germline V lookup: CDR1 MNHNS, CDR2 SASEGT. Losses at the gene ends were 6 bases for V and 0 bases for J; bases not matched to a gene: 17. This CDR3 region has 19 residues. This chain's CDR3 is CASSPSYGTAYYSNQPQHF. DNA of the CDR3: TGTGCCAGCAGCCCATCCTATGGGACAGCCTATTATAGCAATCAGCCCCAGCATTTT.

This clonotype has just one count. This chain links TRBV6-2 or TRBV6-3 with TRBJ2-5; 12 bases line up with TRBD2. Unmatched junction bases numbered 8, after V lost 6 bases and J lost 3 bases. CDR3 length: 16 amino acids. Germline V gene data show CDR1 as MNHEY and CDR2 as SVGEGT. Here the CDR3 reads CASSRGLAGIKETQYF. In DNA, the CDR3 is TGTGCCAGCAGCCGTGGACTAGCGGGGATTAAAGAGACCCAGTACTTC.

This clonotype was picked up a small number of times. This chain links TRBV4-2 with TRBJ1-2, with TRBD1 as a possible D gene (6 bases). Per the germline V gene, CDR1 is LGHNA and CDR2 is YNFKEQ. With 6 bases removed from V and 8 bases from J, the gap between germline ends came to 25 bases. This CDR3 has 16 amino acids. CDR3 region: CASSDIGGLDMDGYTF. The CDR3 DNA is TGTGCCAGCAGTGACATAGGGGGGCTCGACATGGACGGCTACACCTTC.